A selection of T cell receptor beta chains follows, all from one sample in a study of T cell repertoires in cytomegalovirus infection. No cognate antigen is known for these TCRs. In TCRdb, the reads were re-called with MiXCR into one record per CDR3 protein. Of a few hundred thousand distinct CDR3 sequences listed, 35% to 50% were seen once; the top ten hold around 48%. The sequences come from cultured PBMCs, collected from culture after CMV antigen stimulation. The receptor set was obtained from a human donor in good health (CMV status not recorded). Some clones in this sample may be carry-over from other donors' samples. Each CDR3 is given without its conserved first and last residue. The order of the fields is clone size, D gene, V gene, CDR3 length, J gene, CDR3 protein. D genes are given only for firm matches. Size values are once, few and many counts, or a class for expanded clones, and some rows have none.

>.|TRBD2|TRBV29-1|14|TRBJ2-7
SVEGGLAGGNYEQY
>few|.|TRBV7-6|12|TRBJ2-1
ASSPQTGSHEQF
>once|.|TRBV11-2|13|TRBJ2-7
ASSLEGPGLYEQY
>.|.|TRBV7-2|12|TRBJ1-2
ASSLFQGSVGYT
>.|.|TRBV7-2|15|TRBJ2-5
ASSRPIVEFTKETQY
>.|.|TRBV11-2|16|TRBJ1-6
ASSLGRGGAARVSPLH
>few|TRBD1|TRBV7-8|18|TRBJ1-1
ASSLRGGGWGDRKETEAF
>.|.|TRBV20-1|10|TRBJ2-7
SARGQGYEQY
>few|TRBD2|TRBV6-2/TRBV6-3|13|TRBJ2-1
ASSSPSGGAYEQF
>.|TRBD2|TRBV5-4|14|TRBJ2-5
ASSSGGSVSLETQY
>.|TRBD2|TRBV5-6|16|TRBJ2-1
ASSPPPGTSGAYNEQF
>.|TRBD2|TRBV14|11|TRBJ2-1
ASNRGLAVEQF
>.|.|TRBV6-5|13|TRBJ2-3
ASSYSTVASDTQY
>.|.|TRBV6-2/TRBV6-3|10|TRBJ1-1
ASSRGLTEAF
>.|.|TRBV2|13|TRBJ2-5
ASSVGTGVVETQY
>.|TRBD2|TRBV7-9|14|TRBJ2-1
ASSFRTSDNYNEQF
>.|TRBD2|TRBV5-4|15|TRBJ2-1
ASSLAGTSGHYNEQF
>.|.|TRBV19|14|TRBJ2-3
ASTPGPGAQTDTQY
>.|TRBD1|TRBV6-1|12|TRBJ2-3
ASSVTGAPDTQY
>few|.|TRBV7-2|11|TRBJ2-3
ASQRDPTDTQY
>once|.|TRBV5-1|14|TRBJ2-1
ASSLGLQKFVDEQF
>.|.|TRBV12-3/TRBV12-4|10|TRBJ1-2
ASSFGGWGYT
>.|.|TRBV19|10|TRBJ2-1
ASRSVGSEQF
>few|TRBD2|TRBV7-9|11|TRBJ2-3
ATGEGRTDTQY
>.|.|TRBV7-2|14|TRBJ2-1
ASSSLRGAEANEQF
>.|.|TRBV4-3|9|TRBJ1-1
ASSQGNEAF
>.|.|TRBV6-2/TRBV6-3|11|TRBJ2-1
ASSYNWNNEQF
>.|TRBD1|TRBV20-1|16|TRBJ2-1
SARLSFGQASSYNEQF
>few|.|TRBV5-4|11|TRBJ1-3
ASSPRGGDTIY
>large|.|TRBV7-2|16|TRBJ2-3
ASSLGTRDKPSTDTQY
>.|.|TRBV6-1|9|TRBJ1-2
ASSNLYGYT
>many|.|TRBV7-2|14|TRBJ1-1
ASSLRPSGLNTEAF
>.|TRBD1|TRBV12-3/TRBV12-4|13|TRBJ2-2
ASSPGTEPTGELF
>.|.|TRBV7-6|11|TRBJ2-7
ASSRGGTYEQY
>.|.|TRBV19|13|TRBJ1-5
ASRDRRGASQPQH
>.|TRBD1|TRBV6-5|12|TRBJ2-4
ALWDSGAKNIQY
>.|.|TRBV7-6|11|TRBJ2-5
ASSLSQGGTQY
>few|.|TRBV29-1|13|TRBJ2-5
SAAPLQGSGETQY
>few|.|TRBV7-2|15|TRBJ1-5
ASSLAQAAQWGQPQH
>.|.|TRBV5-1|14|TRBJ2-7
ASSLGTGTTSYEQY
>.|.|TRBV7-2|14|TRBJ1-5
ASSPGGQGVLWPQH
>.|TRBD1|TRBV3-1|14|TRBJ2-1
ASSQGAGGVYYEQF
>few|.|TRBV12-3/TRBV12-4|14|TRBJ2-2
ASSLELRGSNGELF
>few|.|TRBV6-1|14|TRBJ1-5
ASSEKGSTDGQPQH
>.|.|TRBV6-1|11|TRBJ2-7
ASVGGLSYEQY
>.|.|TRBV7-9|9|TRBJ2-7
ASSWAGEQY
>few|.|TRBV12-3/TRBV12-4|11|TRBJ1-5
ATSGTSNQPQH
>few|TRBD1|TRBV19|13|TRBJ2-1
ASKRGTGTYNEQF
>.|.|TRBV12-3/TRBV12-4|13|TRBJ2-7
ASSLQGDIGPEQY
>few|TRBD1|TRBV4-1|15|TRBJ2-5
ASSQGTTDRGAETQY
>.|.|TRBV2|9|TRBJ2-5
ASRTDGTQY
>.|.|TRBV4-3|13|TRBJ2-3
ASSHPSRKGDTQY
>.|.|TRBV25-1|13|TRBJ1-4
ASSEAGAGSEKLF
>.|.|TRBV6-2/TRBV6-3|10|TRBJ2-3
ASSHRDDTQY
>few|.|TRBV2|12|TRBJ2-5
ASLKRRGGETQY